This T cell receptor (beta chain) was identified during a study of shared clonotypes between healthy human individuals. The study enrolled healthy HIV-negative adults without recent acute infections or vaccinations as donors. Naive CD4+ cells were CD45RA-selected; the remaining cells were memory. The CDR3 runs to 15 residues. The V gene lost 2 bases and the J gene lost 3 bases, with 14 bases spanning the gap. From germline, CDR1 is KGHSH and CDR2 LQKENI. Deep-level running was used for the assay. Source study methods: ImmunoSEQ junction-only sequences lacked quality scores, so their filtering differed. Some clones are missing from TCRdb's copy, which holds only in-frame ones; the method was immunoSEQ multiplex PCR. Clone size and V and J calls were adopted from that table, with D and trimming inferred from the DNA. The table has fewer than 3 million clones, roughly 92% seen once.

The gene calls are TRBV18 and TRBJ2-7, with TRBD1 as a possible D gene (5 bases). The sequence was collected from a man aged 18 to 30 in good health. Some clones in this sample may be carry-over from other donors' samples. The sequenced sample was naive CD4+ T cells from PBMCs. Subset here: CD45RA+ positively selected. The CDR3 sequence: CASSPRGQVFYEQYF. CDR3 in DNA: TGTGCCAGCTCACCAAGGGGCCAGGTTTTCTACGAGCAGTACTTC.